A single sample gave rise to the 2 T cell receptor beta chains below, sequenced in a study of cytomegalovirus exposure and HLA in healthy donors. The PCR made use of 60 Vbeta and 13 Jbeta primers. The table came from immunoSEQ multiplex PCR; TCRdb's copy has only in-frame clones and leaves some out. The data show about 90,000 clones, around 79% seen once. Sequenced: PBMCs. The receptors were sampled from a woman aged 35 to 49 in good health and CMV-seropositive.

This clone has more than one count but fewer than ten. The rearrangement uses TRBV4-1 and TRBJ2-7, with 9 bases lining up with TRBD1. The J segment lost 2 bases and the V segment lost 3 bases, leaving 5 bases of the junction unmatched. The germline V gene encodes CDR1 MGHRA and CDR2 YSYEKL. The CDR3 has 15 residues. The CDR3 loop reads CASSHPGQGTYEQYF. As DNA, the CDR3 is TGCGCCAGCAGCCATCCGGGACAGGGCACCTACGAGCAGTACTTC.

The chain couples TRBV6-6 to TRBJ1-1; D is undetermined. Germline loops: CDR1 MNHNY, CDR2 SVGAGI (reference sequence). The CDR3 is 13 amino acids. V lost 5 bases to trimming and J lost 1 base, with 8 bases between them. In DNA, the CDR3 is TGTGCCAGCAGTCTCAGACAGAACACTGAAGCTTTCTTT. This sequence encodes CASSLRQNTEAFF.